These 26 T cell receptor beta chains originate from one sample sequenced in a study of molecular identifiers for immune sequencing clone quantification. TCRdb processed the PCR reads anew with MiXCR; each CDR3 protein has one entry. Here the sample spans under 600,000 distinct CDR3 sequences, about a fifth being singletons. The sample was naive CD8+ T cells from blood, with Jurkat cell RNA spiked in. Regarding subset: FACS-sorted CD8+CD4-CCR7+CD45RA+ naive T cells. Receptors were obtained from a human donor in good health. Some libraries in this study had Jurkat cell RNA spiked in.

The CDR3 sequence is CASSQVLVRGDEQFF. The DNA for the CDR3 is TGTGCCAGCAGCCAAGTTCTCGTTAGGGGAGATGAGCAGTTCTTC. The chain couples TRBV4-2 to TRBJ2-1; either TRBD1 or TRBD2 may fit D (5 bases each). Germline V CDR1 and CDR2: LGHNA, YNFKEQ. V was trimmed by 1 base and J by 8 bases, leaving 15 bases between them. This CDR3 is built from 15 residues.

The V call is TRBV18, the J call TRBJ1-5, with D possibly being TRBD1 (6 bases). Germline V gives CDR1 KGHSH, CDR2 LQKENI. This CDR3 region has 16 residues. The V end was cut by 3 bases, the J end by 7 bases, with 19 bases between. The CDR3 here is CASSPRGAQGGQPQHF. The CDR3 nucleotides read TGTGCCAGCTCACCTCGGGGGGCCCAAGGGGGGCAGCCCCAGCATTTT.

V and J are TRBV19 and TRBJ2-1; D ambiguous. Germline CDR1 and CDR2: LNHDA and SQIVND (reference sequence). V was clipped by 3 bases and J by 5 bases, with 5 bases between them. This CDR3 is 12 amino acids long. CDR3 in DNA: TGTGCCAGTAGTATCTCAGACAATGAGCAGTTCTTC. As protein: CASSISDNEQFF.

The sample holds a few counts of this clonotype. CDR3: CASSHLPDRGANEKLFF. The CDR3 DNA sequence: TGCGCCAGCAGCCACTTACCGGACAGGGGTGCTAATGAAAAACTGTTTTTT. The chain recombines TRBV4-1 with TRBJ1-4; TRBD1 matches at 9 bases. The CDR3 spans 17 residues. With V trimmed by 3 bases and J by 3 bases, 8 bases remained unmatched. CDR1 is MGHRA and CDR2 is YSYEKL in the germline V gene.

This clonotype was counted ten times or more. The chain is built from TRBV7-9 and TRBJ1-3; D not resolved. Germline CDR1 is SEHNR and CDR2 is FQNEAQ (reference sequence). Trimming stripped 5 bases from V and 0 bases from J, with 17 bases between. The CDR3 loop spans 17 amino acids. CDR3: CASSHTSDVASGNTIYF. CDR3 in DNA: TGTGCCAGCAGCCACACCTCCGACGTCGCCTCTGGAAACACCATATATTTT.

This sequence joins TRBV29-1 and TRBJ2-7; no clear D gene. Per germline, CDR1 SQVTM and CDR2 ANQGSEA. The CDR3 contains 14 residues. Trimming cost V 2 bases and J 2 bases, with 13 bases left between them. The CDR3 DNA is TGCAGCGTTGAACTCGGGTTGAGGCCCTACGAGCAGTACTTC. Translating gives CSVELGLRPYEQYF.

The V gene is TRBV7-6, the J gene TRBJ2-1; 9 bases are shared with TRBD2. Unmatched junction bases numbered 17, after V lost 0 bases and J lost 5 bases. The CDR3 has 20 residues. Germline V gene sequence: CDR1 SGHVS, CDR2 FNYEAQ. CDR3 residues: CASSLARQAPTSGSHNEQFF. The CDR3 coding sequence is TGTGCCAGCAGCTTAGCAAGACAAGCCCCGACTAGCGGATCCCACAATGAGCAGTTCTTC.

About this clonotype: One junction end does not reproduce the germline sequence, and a read error may be involved. The chain recombines TRBV27 with TRBJ2-7, with TRBD2 identical over 7 bases. The length of the CDR3 is 13 residues. Germline lookup yields CDR1 MNHEY and CDR2 SMNVEV (reference sequence). The DNA for the CDR3 is TGTGCCAGCATGTCGGGACTACTGGGGGAGCAGTGCTTC. Translating it yields CASMSGLLGEQCF.

The chain uses TRBV30 and TRBJ1-4, with 8 bases lining up with TRBD1. The germline V gene encodes CDR1 GTSNPN and CDR2 SVGIG (reference sequence). The CDR3 has 13 residues. Losses at the gene ends were 6 bases for V and 8 bases for J; bases not matched to a gene: 8. CDR3 sequence: CACTTGESEKLFF. Written as DNA, the CDR3 is TGTGCCTGCACGACAGGGGAATCAGAAAAACTGTTTTTT.

This chain connects TRBV7-9 to TRBJ1-1; D call uncertain. Trimming pared 5 bases from V and 6 bases from J, leaving 13 bases between. There are 13 residues in the CDR3. Germline V CDR1 and CDR2: SEHNR, FQNEAQ (reference sequence). The CDR3 region is CASSPAFIAEAFF. The CDR3 bases are TGTGCCAGCAGCCCGGCCTTTATCGCTGAAGCTTTCTTT.

This chain connects TRBV11-2 to TRBJ2-7; D is possibly TRBD1 (5 bases). CDR1 and CDR2 from the germline V gene are SGHAT and FQNNGV. The ends were cut back, 5 bases at V and 3 bases at J, with 14 bases in the middle. CDR3 length: 14 residues. The CDR3 region has the DNA TGTGCCAGCAGCCCCGAGACAGATTTCTACGAGCAGTACTTC. Translation: CASSPETDFYEQYF. The full variable domain, completed using reference TRBV11-2 and TRBJ2-7, is EAGVAQSPRYKIIEKRQSVAFWCNPISGHATLYWYQQILGQGPKLLIQFQNNGVVDDSQLPKDRFSAERLKGVDSTLKIQPAKLEDSAVYLCASSPETDFYEQYFGPGTRLTVT.

Details on this clonotype: One base away lies a much larger clone, so this may be a sequencing read error. The chain is built from TRBV5-3 and TRBJ2-7, with TRBD1 matching over 7 bases. Being an ORF, TRBV5-3 has a function that is uncertain. The J segment lost 2 bases and the V segment lost 8 bases, leaving 13 bases of the junction unmatched. CDR3 length equals 15 residues. CDR3 loop: CASSAYRGSPYEQYF. CDR3 in DNA: TGTGCCAGCAGCGCCTACAGGGGTAGCCCCTACGAGCAGTACTTC.

Of note for this clonotype: Being one base from a much bigger clone, this may be a read error. The genes are TRBV6-4 and TRBJ2-2; the match to TRBD2 covers 9 bases. The CDR3 has 15 residues. The V gene's germline CDR1 is MRHNA and CDR2 SNTAGT. CDR3 sequence: CASRASGIHTGELLF. Written as DNA, the CDR3 is TGTGCCTCGCGAGCTAGCGGGATTCACACCGGGGAGCTGCTTTTT.

On this clonotype itself: The junction does not match germline at one end; this may be a read error. CDR3 coding DNA: TGTGCCAGCAGCTCCTTAGCGGGGGGCACAAATACGCAGTATTTT. This gives the protein CASSSLAGGTNTQYF. V and J are TRBV11-2 and TRBJ2-3, with 10 bases that match TRBD2. This CDR3 is built from 15 residues. The germline gives CDR1 SGHAT, CDR2 FQNNGV.

The rearrangement links TRBV2 to TRBJ1-5; D may be TRBD1 (5 bases). The CDR3 is made up of 14 amino acids. The germline V and J ends were trimmed by 4 bases and 4 bases, with 11 bases remaining between them. CDR1 and CDR2 (germline): SNHLY, FYNNEI. The CDR3 DNA is TGTGCCAGCAGTGTTACGGGGGGAAATCAGCCCCAGCATTTT. It translates to CASSVTGGNQPQHF.

The CDR3 sequence is CASSFRGVGEKLFF. The CDR3 nucleotides read TGTGCCAGCAGCTTCAGAGGCGTCGGTGAAAAACTGTTTTTT. V and J are TRBV7-6 and TRBJ1-4; D unclear. There are 14 residues in the CDR3. The germline CDR1 and CDR2 sequences are SGHVS and FNYEAQ. V was trimmed by 3 bases and J by 7 bases, leaving 12 bases between them.

A note on this clonotype: This clone may be a read error of a much larger clone one base away. As the CDR3 is not closed by the conserved phenylalanine or tryptophan, this likely results from a read error. The rearrangement links TRBV4-3 to TRBJ2-7; D possibly corresponds to TRBD1 (6 bases). CDR3 length: 15 amino acids. Looked up from germline, CDR1 is LGHNA and CDR2 is YSLEER. Trimming stripped 0 bases from V and 2 bases from J, with 11 bases between. The CDR3 loop reads CASSQDRAGAYEQYL. In DNA, the CDR3 is TGCGCCAGCAGCCAAGATCGGGCAGGGGCCTACGAGCAGTACCTC.

A remark on this clonotype: A single base separates this from a much larger clone, so it may be a read error. This chain uses TRBV9 with TRBJ2-5; D could derive from TRBD1 or TRBD2 (6 bases each). This CDR3 contains 15 residues. CDR1 is SGDLS and CDR2 is YYNGEE in the germline V gene. The CDR3 bases are TGTGCCAGCAGCGAGGGGGGTAGAAGCCAAGAGAGCCAGTACTTC. Translating gives CASSEGGRSQESQYF.

Many counts were recorded for this clonotype. The rearrangement joins TRBV20-1 to TRBJ2-7; no clear D. This CDR3 has 11 residues. The V end lost 2 bases, the J end lost 2 bases, and 4 bases lay between the germline ends. The germline CDR1 and CDR2 sequences are DFQATT and SNEGSKA (reference sequence). CDR3 DNA: TGCAGTGCTAGACAGACCTACGAGCAGTACTTC. Amino acid sequence: CSARQTYEQYF.

Notes on this clonotype: This could be a read error, since a much larger clone is one nucleotide away. The chain uses TRBV6-5 and TRBJ2-7, with 9 bases identical to TRBD1. The CDR3 is 13 amino acids. Germline-derived CDR1 and CDR2 are MNHEY and SVGAGI. CDR3 sequence reads: CASSGTGNYERYF. The CDR3 nucleotides are TGTGCCAGCTCCGGGACAGGGAACTACGAGCGGTACTTC.

Comment on this clonotype: It may be a read error: a sequence one base away is much more abundant. This chain links TRBV29-1 with TRBJ1-1; D gene ambiguous. CDR1 is SQVTM and CDR2 is ANQGSEA in the germline V gene. Between the trimmed V and J ends, which lost 7 bases and 4 bases, there was a span of 19 bases. The length of the CDR3 is 14 residues. The CDR3 DNA reads as TGCAGCGCTTCTGATTGGAAGGAGAGCACTGAAGCTTTCTTT. This translates into CSASDWKESTEAFF.

The chain recombines TRBV27 with TRBJ2-7; 7 bases match TRBD2. This CDR3 comprises 12 residues. Germline-derived CDR1 and CDR2 are MNHEY and SMNVEV (reference sequence). With V trimmed by 3 bases and J by 7 bases, 3 bases remained unmatched. CDR3 region: CASSLQGGEQYF. In nucleotides, the CDR3 is TGTGCCAGCAGTTTGCAGGGAGGGGAGCAGTACTTC.

Regarding this clonotype: It may be a read error: a sequence one base away is much more abundant. V and J are TRBV20-1 and TRBJ2-6, with D perhaps assigned TRBD1 or TRBD2 (5 bases each). The V end was cut by 7 bases, the J end by 0 bases, with 19 bases between. The germline V gene encodes CDR1 DFQATT and CDR2 SNEGSKA (reference sequence). The CDR3 totals 17 residues. The CDR3 nucleotides read TGCAGTGTTTCACGGGACGGTGAGAGCTCTGGGGCCAACGTCCTGACTTTC. Translating gives CSVSRDGESSGANVLTF.

This clonotype was detected ten times or more. CDR3 DNA sequence: TGTGCCAGCAGCTCACCTCTAATACAGGGTTCCCCGGGAACTGAAGCTTTCTTT. This encodes CASSSPLIQGSPGTEAFF. The chain uses TRBV5-6 and TRBJ1-1; D may be TRBD1 (6 bases). Trimming removed 3 bases at V and 5 bases at J, with 26 bases between. This CDR3 contains 18 residues. Per germline, CDR1 SGHDT and CDR2 YYEEEE.

This clonotype turned up a few times. The chain carries TRBV29-1 and TRBJ1-2, with D unresolved. This CDR3 has 13 residues. V dropped 6 bases and J dropped 3 bases, with 14 bases sitting between them. CDR1 and CDR2 (germline): SQVTM, ANQGSEA. CDR3 residues: CSVDPGDYYGYTF. DNA of the CDR3: TGCAGCGTCGACCCAGGAGATTACTATGGCTACACCTTC.

This clonotype appeared many times. V gene TRBV15 combines with J gene TRBJ2-1; 13 nucleotides match TRBD2. The CDR3 is 17 amino acids. The ends lost 0 bases at V and 8 bases at J; junction bases unmatched: 7. Per the germline V gene, CDR1 is LNHNV and CDR2 is YYDKDF (reference sequence). For the CDR3, the DNA is TGTGCCACCAGCAGAGATGTACTAGCGGGGGGGCAGTATGAGCAGTTCTTC. Translated: CATSRDVLAGGQYEQFF.